These 4 T cell receptor beta chains were sequenced from one sample in a study of blood T cells in healthy people across ages. Primers used in a second PCR of about 6 to 12 cycles were a sample-barcoded 5' primer and a J-beta primer mix. TCRdb reprocessed the 5' RACE reads with MiXCR, giving one entry per CDR3 protein. The repertoire holds under 700,000 distinct CDR3 sequences, 24% seen once, with approximately 10% in the top ten. The sample was also linked to a second study, of T cells of mothers and their children.

Input material: blood. Receptors originate from a boy younger than 18 in good health.

About this clonotype: A read error may account for a junction end that differs from germline. V gene TRBV20-1 combines with J gene TRBJ2-1, with a possible D match to TRBD2 (5 bases). The CDR3 loop spans 12 amino acids. Germline-derived CDR1 and CDR2 are DFQATT and SNEGSKA (reference sequence). The CDR3 sequence is CSAGRGARTIYF. The DNA of the CDR3 is TGCAGTGCTGGGAGAGGAGCCAGGACGATTTACTTC.

This clonotype was recorded a few times. In this CDR3 the conserved last residue, phenylalanine or tryptophan, is missing, so a read error is likely. The chain employs TRBV20-1 and TRBJ2-5, with TRBD1 as a possible D gene (5 bases). The V end lost 2 bases, the J end lost 5 bases, and 9 bases lay between the germline ends. The CDR3 covers 12 residues. Germline CDR1 reads DFQATT; CDR2 reads SNEGSKA (reference sequence). CDR3: CSARQGWETQYL. The DNA for the CDR3 is TGCAGTGCTAGACAGGGATGGGAGACCCAGTACCTC.

This clonotype has only a few counts. J is TRBJ1-1 and V is TRBV7-9; D may be TRBD1 (6 bases). CDR1 and CDR2 from the germline V gene are SEHNR and FQNEAQ (reference sequence). The V end lost 4 bases, the J end lost 3 bases, and 12 bases lay between the germline ends. The CDR3 is made up of 14 amino acids. The CDR3 here is CASSWGAGDTEAFF. DNA for the CDR3: TGTGCCAGCAGCTGGGGCGCAGGGGACACTGAAGCTTTCTTT.

The V gene is TRBV27, the J gene TRBJ1-5, with D possibly TRBD1 on 5 matching bases. The germline V gene encodes CDR1 MNHEY and CDR2 SMNVEV (reference sequence). This CDR3 is 14 amino acids long. V lost 2 bases and J 3 bases, leaving 8 bases between the germline ends. The DNA for the CDR3 is TGTGCCAGCAGTTTACGGGGGATCAATCAGCCCCAGCATTTT. Amino acids: CASSLRGINQPQHF.